These 8 T cell receptor beta chains originate from one sample sequenced in a study of graft-versus-host responses after intestinal transplantation. Generated by immunoSEQ multiplex PCR, the TCRdb table keeps only in-frame clones and is missing some. The sample yields approximately 26,000 clones, less than 85% seen once. The sequencing used PBMCs, collected approximately 28 days after intestinal transplant. Receptor source: a human patient who received an intestinal transplant, so some T cells may come from the graft donor.

The chain recombines TRBV6-5 with TRBJ2-5; D gene unclear. The J call may be mistaken, given a closer DNA end match to TRBJ2-7. This CDR3 region has 13 residues. Germline CDR1 and CDR2: MNHEY and SVGAGI. The CDR3 region has the DNA TGTGCCAGCAGTTACCGGGCTTACTACGAGCAGTACTTC. It encodes CASSYRAYYEQYF.

This clone showed up just a few times. CDR3 amino acids: CASSLVGAGRHETQYF. In nucleotides, the CDR3 is TGTGCCAGCAGCTTAGTGGGGGCGGGGCGGCACGAGACCCAGTACTTC. The chain is built from TRBV7-3 and TRBJ2-5; D may correspond to TRBD1 or TRBD2 (6 bases each). The CDR3 length is 16 residues. V was cut by 2 bases and J by 5 bases, with 18 bases left in between. Germline assignment: CDR1 SGHTA and CDR2 FQGTGA.

The gene calls are TRBV19 and TRBJ1-6, with TRBD1 matching over 9 bases. CDR1 and CDR2 from the germline V gene are LNHDA and SQIVND (reference sequence). V dropped 3 bases and J dropped 9; count of bases not matched to a gene: 9. This CDR3 is 16 amino acids long. The CDR3 loop reads CASSIRGQGIGSPLHF. CDR3 coding DNA: TGTGCCAGTAGTATCAGGGGACAGGGTATCGGTTCACCCCTCCACTTT.

The rearrangement links TRBV6-5 to TRBJ2-1, with D possibly matching TRBD2 (6 bases). Germline V lookup: CDR1 MNHEY, CDR2 SVGAGI. The CDR3 length is 13 residues. Trimming left V 6 bases short and J 0 bases short, with 6 bases between. CDR3 protein: CASRRDSYNEQFF. CDR3 nucleotides: TGTGCCAGCAGGCGGGACTCCTACAATGAGCAGTTCTTC.

The chain joins TRBV5-1 to TRBJ1-6, with D possibly matching TRBD1 (5 bases). V was pared by 3 bases and J by 7 bases, with 14 bases between. This CDR3 is built from 15 residues. Germline V gene sequence: CDR1 SGHRS, CDR2 YFSETQ. CDR3: CASSSQGWVNSPLHF. The CDR3 nucleotides read TGCGCCAGCAGCTCCCAGGGTTGGGTCAATTCACCCCTCCACTTT.

This chain links TRBV5-8 with TRBJ2-7; 9 positions agree with TRBD2. Germline CDR1 reads SGHTS; CDR2 reads YDEGEE. CDR3 length: 16 residues. V lost 4 bases and J lost 1; bases outside the gene matches: 9. In DNA form, the CDR3 reads TGTGCCAGCAGCCGGGGTAGCGGGAGAGCATCCTACGAGCAGTACTTC. It encodes CASSRGSGRASYEQYF.

In its sample, this clone was seen a few times. The CDR3 coding sequence is TGTGCCAGCAGTCTAAGATCGGCGGACAATGAAAAACTGTTTTTT. This encodes CASSLRSADNEKLFF. V usage is TRBV6-6 and J usage is TRBJ1-4; D remains ambiguous. V was shortened by 5 bases and J by 5 bases, with 15 bases between the two germline ends. Germline CDR1 and CDR2: MNHNY and SVGAGI (reference sequence). The CDR3 is 15 amino acids.

This clone was seen a few times. This chain connects TRBV5-6 to TRBJ1-5; 10 bases align to TRBD1. CDR1 is SGHDT, CDR2 YYEEEE, per germline. This CDR3 is built from 14 residues. V dropped 2 bases and J dropped 6; count of bases not matched to a gene: 2. The DNA for the CDR3 is TGTGCCAGCAGCTTTGGGACAGGGGTTCAGCCCCAGCATTTT. Translating gives CASSFGTGVQPQHF.